The entry below gives a single TCR beta chain sequence along with its context. The antigen it recognizes is unknown. The conserved closing phenylalanine or tryptophan is absent in this CDR3, likely reflecting a read error. Donors were 39 systemically healthy Caucasian individuals from Russia aged roughly 6 to 95 years. Each donor gave 8 to 10 milliliters of peripheral blood, drawn into EDTA-treated Vacutainer tubes. PBMCs were isolated by Ficoll-Paque density-gradient centrifugation, with at least 6 million obtained per sample. Total RNA, at least 6 micrograms per sample, was extracted from PBMCs with Trizol reagent. Naive CD45RAhigh/CD27high T cell percentages were measured by flow cytometry on a PBMC aliquot from every donor. This sample is drawn from a study of blood T cells in healthy people across ages (dated by TCRdb to between 2014 and 2017). Regarding the research as a whole: In model experiments, template switching captured about one uniquely barcoded TCR beta cDNA molecule for every two T cells. Donors of different ages were randomly distributed across sequencing lanes to avoid experimental bias. Donors were grouped into four age groups: young (average roughly 17 years), middle-aged (39), aged (around 56) and long-lived (approximately 81). Age-related changes in TCR beta repertoire diversity were measured in the study by deep sequencing normalized with unique cDNA molecular identifiers. The study analyzed two additional independent replicas of 1 million unique cDNA reads from the same blood draw for two donors, one aged 18 to 30 and one aged 80 or older.

The receptor library was made with 5' RACE. The sample was run on an Illumina HiSeq 2500. A second PCR of roughly 7 to 12 cycles was run with a J-beta primer mix and a sample-barcoded 5' primer. A template-switch 5' adaptor carrying 12 random nucleotides introduced a unique molecular identifier onto each TCR beta cDNA molecule. At least 2.5 million CDR3-containing paired-end reads were obtained from each sample. All of the RNA was converted into first-strand cDNA using the Mint cDNA synthesis kit, with a TRBC-specific oligonucleotide serving as the primer. All cDNA was treated with uracil-DNA glycosylase and then went through a first 18-cycle PCR with the universal primers M1SS and BC2_uni_R. In the authors' own workflow: Each sample was normalized by randomly selecting 1 million high-quality reads, each carrying a distinct molecular identifier. Instead of being binned into consensus sequences, reads that shared molecular identifiers were thrown out. MiTCR, with a Q25 quality threshold and the strictest error-elimination algorithm, was used for CDR3 identification, clonotype clustering and error correction. Lower-bound total TCR beta diversity was estimated with a nonparametric unseen species model using Euler transformation. TCRdb reworked the public reads: Q25 trimming with fastp, MiXCR clone assembly, productive beta chains retained. When rows share a CDR3 protein, they turn into one entry using the most common DNA and genes. TCRdb's processing, not the study's, gives the V and J calls here. This sample holds a few hundred thousand distinct CDR3 sequences; 27% were observed only once. The ten most abundant clones make up approximately 18% of the sample.

What the research found in general, with its limitations: Compared with the aged group, the long-lived group had more naive CD4+ T cells, fewer expanded clones and increased TCR diversity, a pattern suggesting age selection. Because profiling used bulk unsorted PBMCs, naive and antigen-experienced compartments could not be compared conclusively. Estimates of total diversity from one million sequenced T cells were regarded as lower bounds and underestimates. There was a strong correlation between observed TCR beta diversity and the percentage of naive T cells measured by flow cytometry. Because the CMV infection status of the donors was unknown, age-related changes in expanded clonotypes may potentially have been confounded. As age increased, observed TCR beta diversity per million T cells dropped in a roughly linear way, and a significant reduction was already evident by age about 40.

From a lookup of the germline V gene, CDR1 and CDR2 are SGHRS and YFSETQ. With termini counted, the CDR3 has 13 amino acids. Of the read, only the CDR3 DNA is kept; its 39 bases are in frame from base 1. For this chain, trimming is 6 bases at the V end and 3 bases at the J end, and the number of junction bases without a gene match is 1. The V and J genes are TRBV5-1 and TRBJ2-5, and TRBD2 matches 11 of the central bases. This TCR was sampled from a woman in her seventies in good health. Source material: blood. Here the CDR3 is given as CASKLAGEETQYS. The DNA reads TGCGCCAGCAAACTAGCGGGAGAAGAGACCCAGTACTCC.